The entry below gives a single TCR beta chain sequence along with its context. The antigen is not known. Germline V gene data show CDR1 as KGHDR and CDR2 as SFDVKD. CDR3 length: 15 residues. The record originates from a study of T cells expressing NK-cell markers. Overall study context: Sequencing of TCR beta repertoires drew on sorted CD3+CD56+NKG2C+, CD3+CD56+NKG2C- and CD3+CD56-NKG2C+ T cells.

5'RACE template switching built TCR beta cDNA with unique molecular identifiers. TCRdb reprocessed the 5' RACE reads; each CDR3 protein has one entry and no DNA is given. This sample's table has about 540,000 distinct CDR3 sequences. Regarding the study as a whole: In more than 5 donors, dominant CD3+CD56+NKG2C+ clones formed roughly 1.0-7.0% of CD8+ cells.

The chain recombines TRBV24-1 with TRBJ2-3; TCRdb's assignment of TRBD2 cannot be checked, as there is no DNA. The receptor comes from a man between 18 and 35 years old in good health. Sequencing input: blood T cells: a sorted CD56 or NKG2C T cell subset, CD4+ or CD8+ T cells, or bulk PBMC T cells (not recorded which). CDR3 region: CATSAHGRSTDTQYF.